The 24 T cell receptor beta chains in this list originate from one sample, sequenced in a study of shared clonotypes between healthy human individuals. Some clones are missing from TCRdb's copy, which holds only in-frame ones; the method was immunoSEQ multiplex PCR. This sample has approximately 2.4 million clones, with approximately 96% found just once. Input material: naive CD4+ T cells sorted from blood. Subset in this sample: CD45RA+ positively selected. The receptors originated from a man in his late teens or twenties in good health.

This clone was counted a single time. Other DNA sequences in this specimen translate into the identical CDR3. The chain joins TRBV5-1 to TRBJ2-7; 14 bases fit TRBD2. CDR3 length: 15 residues. Germline lookup yields CDR1 SGHRS and CDR2 YFSETQ. Trimming cost V 4 bases and J 3 bases; bases outside gene matches: 3. CDR3 loop: CASSLGTSGGYEQYF. For the CDR3, the DNA is TGCGCCAGCAGCCTCGGGACTAGCGGGGGCTACGAGCAGTACTTC.

The chain is built from TRBV11-3 and TRBJ1-2; 7 bases map to TRBD1. The ends lost 9 bases at V and 2 bases at J; junction bases unmatched: 9. Germline values: CDR1 SGHNT, CDR2 YENEEA. This CDR3 has 14 residues. CDR3 protein: CARKRTGQNYGYTF. Here the CDR3 DNA reads TGTGCCAGGAAACGGACAGGACAGAACTATGGCTACACCTTC. Drawing the rest from reference TRBV11-3 and TRBJ1-2, the complete variable domain is EAGVVQSPRYKIIEKKQPVAFWCNPISGHNTLYWYLQNLGQGPELLIRYENEEAVDDSQLPKDRFSAERLKGVDSTLKIQPAELGDSAVYLCARKRTGQNYGYTFGSGTRLTVV.

This chain links TRBV6-5 with TRBJ2-1, with D uncertain. V lost 5 bases and J lost 10, with 18 bases in between. CDR1 and CDR2 (germline): MNHEY, SVGAGI. The CDR3 extends over 14 amino acids. The CDR3 region has the DNA TGTGCCAGCAGTGTCACGACCCTAGGTCGGGAGCAGTTCTTC. This encodes CASSVTTLGREQFF.

The chain links TRBV6-6 to TRBJ1-5; 7 bases agree with TRBD1. After removal of 5 bases from V and 0 bases from J, the junction contained 7 bases not matched to a gene. Germline loops: CDR1 MNHNY, CDR2 SVGAGI (reference sequence). This CDR3 comprises 16 residues. The CDR3 DNA sequence: TGTGCCAGCAGTAACACAGGGGTGTCTAGCAATCAGCCCCAGCATTTT. This encodes CASSNTGVSSNQPQHF.

J is TRBJ2-1 and V is TRBV14; TRBD2 agrees at 8 bases. The V and J ends lost 4 bases and 8 bases, in that order; junction bases with no gene match: 13. The CDR3 sequence is 16 residues long. Germline values: CDR1 SGHDN, CDR2 FVKESK. CDR3 nucleotides: TGTGCCAGCAGCCCGCGAGTTAGCGGGGCTTCGGATGAGCAGTTCTTC. Translating gives CASSPRVSGASDEQFF.

Points on this clone: Other DNA sequences in the sample encode the same CDR3. V and J are TRBV7-2 and TRBJ2-7; 10 nucleotides agree with TRBD1. Trimming cost V 5 bases and J 2 bases; bases outside gene matches: 3. Germline V gene lookup returns CDR1 SGHTA and CDR2 FQGNSA. The CDR3 spans 14 residues. CDR3 DNA: TGTGCCAGCAGCCTCGACAGGGGGCCCTACGAGCAGTACTTC. Translated, it gives CASSLDRGPYEQYF.

The chain combines TRBV10-2 with TRBJ1-2, with unresolved D. Germline lookup yields CDR1 WSHSY and CDR2 SAAADI. Trimming stripped 5 bases from V and 3 bases from J, with 10 bases between. CDR3 size: 13 residues. The CDR3 region is CASSQDGYYGYTF. The CDR3 DNA reads TGCGCCAGCAGTCAAGACGGATACTATGGCTACACCTTC.

As for this clone: At one of its ends the junction is not consistent with the germline gene, which may arise from a read error. The sample has other DNA sequences that encode this CDR3 too. The chain is built from TRBV30 and TRBJ1-5, with D unclear. The germline CDR1 and CDR2 sequences are GTSNPN and SVGIG (reference sequence). The CDR3 runs 13 residues. CDR3 sequence reads: CAWTPDSNQPQHF. The CDR3 nucleotides are TGTGCGTGGACCCCAGATTCTAATCAGCCCCAGCATTTT.

The chain recombines TRBV2 with TRBJ2-3; D perhaps matches TRBD1 (6 bases). V was clipped by 9 bases and J by 5 bases, with 9 bases between them. The V gene's germline CDR1 is SNHLY and CDR2 FYNNEI. The CDR3 covers 11 residues. Written as DNA, the CDR3 is TGTGCCAGTGGGACACTAGATACGCAGTATTTT. Translation: CASGTLDTQYF.

The CDR3 spells CASSQVLAGGPPAPQETQYF. The CDR3 DNA reads as TGCGCCAGCAGCCAAGTACTAGCGGGAGGGCCACCCGCCCCTCAAGAGACCCAGTACTTC. This chain uses TRBV4-3 with TRBJ2-5, with 13 bases identical to TRBD2. J was trimmed by 2 bases and V by 1 base; bases with no gene match: 13. This CDR3 contains 20 residues. Germline V gives CDR1 LGHNA, CDR2 YSLEER.

The chain uses TRBV21-1 and TRBJ1-2. TRBV21-1 is labeled a pseudogene. The length of the CDR3 is 18 residues. The CDR3 protein is CASSNHLRPPRRNYGYTF. CDR3 DNA: TGTGCCAGCAGCAACCACCTCAGACCGCCACGAAGGAACTATGGCTACACCTTC.

The V call is TRBV10-3, the J call TRBJ1-1; D remains unclear. V was cut by 4 bases and J by 1 base, with 7 bases left in between. The CDR3 is 13 amino acids. Germline CDR1 reads ENHRY; CDR2 reads SYGVKD. DNA of the CDR3: TGTGCCATCAGTGGAGTCGAGAACACTGAAGCTTTCTTT. Its protein product is CAISGVENTEAFF.

Worth noting for this clone: The CDR3 end shows no conserved phenylalanine or tryptophan, and so a read error is likely. V gene TRBV6-6 combines with J gene TRBJ2-2; D is ambiguous. This CDR3 comprises 14 residues. The V end was cut by 4 bases, the J end by 2 bases, with 8 bases between. Germline V lookup: CDR1 MNHNY, CDR2 SVGAGI (reference sequence). The CDR3 DNA reads TGTGCCAGCAGTTCCGTCCTTAACACCGGGGAGCTGTTTCTT. It encodes CASSSVLNTGELFL.

V usage is TRBV28 and J usage is TRBJ1-4; 11 nucleotides agree with TRBD1. CDR1 is MDHEN and CDR2 is SYDVKM in the germline V gene. The CDR3 covers 15 residues. V was clipped by 6 bases and J by 8 bases; unmatched bases: 8. The CDR3 coding sequence is TGTGCCAGCAGAAGTGGACAGGGGGCTTGGGAAAAACTGTTTTTT. Protein product: CASRSGQGAWEKLFF.

This clone was counted a single time. Other nucleotide sequences in the sample specify the same CDR3. The chain uses TRBV6-5 and TRBJ2-5; D is unclear. Germline V gene data show CDR1 as MNHEY and CDR2 as SVGAGI. The CDR3 length is 13 residues. Between the trimmed V and J ends, which lost 0 bases and 4 bases, there was a span of 6 bases. The CDR3 loop is CASSYSRRETQYF. The CDR3, as DNA: TGTGCCAGCAGTTACTCTCGTCGAGAGACCCAGTACTTC.

The sample holds one count of this clone. The chain couples TRBV25-1 to TRBJ2-7; D uncertain. Germline values: CDR1 MGHDK, CDR2 SYGVNS. CDR3 length: 14 residues. Trimming left V 4 bases short and J 5 bases short, with 15 bases between. The CDR3 nucleotides read TGTGCCAGCAGTGGAATGGAATCAGGCCACGAGCAGTACTTC. Translated: CASSGMESGHEQYF.

The chain couples TRBV29-1 to TRBJ1-4; a possible D gene is TRBD1 (5 bases). This CDR3 is built from 13 residues. V dropped 4 bases and J dropped 7 bases, with 13 bases sitting between them. Germline CDR1 and CDR2: SQVTM and ANQGSEA. The CDR3 loop reads CSVGGGAFEKLFF. For the CDR3, the DNA is TGCAGCGTTGGAGGAGGGGCTTTTGAAAAACTGTTTTTT.

The V gene is TRBV18, the J gene TRBJ1-2; D not certain. CDR3 length: 15 amino acids. The germline CDR1 and CDR2 sequences are KGHSH and LQKENI. Deletions cut 0 bases from V and 6 bases from J, with 14 bases between. The CDR3 DNA sequence: TGTGCCAGCTCACCACCCTCGTCCCGCCGGGATGGCTACACCTTC. Its translation is CASSPPSSRRDGYTF. Looking up the rest from reference TRBV18 and TRBJ1-2 gives the full variable domain: NAGVMQNPRHLVRRRGQEARLRCSPMKGHSHVYWYRQLPEEGLKFMVYLQKENIIDESGMPKERFSAEFPKEGPSILRIQQVVRGDSAAYFCASSPPSSRRDGYTFGSGTRLTVV.

This clone was detected only a few times. The V and J genes are TRBV2 and TRBJ1-2; 9 bases are a match to TRBD1. V was clipped by 1 base and J by 10 bases; unmatched bases: 4. The germline V gene has CDR1 SNHLY and CDR2 FYNNEI. The CDR3 is 13 amino acids. CDR3 DNA sequence: TGTGCCAGCAGTGAAGGGGACAGGGTCGACTACACCTTC. This gives the protein CASSEGDRVDYTF. The full variable domain, rest sourced from reference TRBV2 and TRBJ1-2, is EPEVTQTPSHQVTQMGQEVILRCVPISNHLYFYWYRQILGQKVEFLVSFYNNEISEKSEIFDDQFSVERPDGSNFTLKIRSTKLEDSAMYFCASSEGDRVDYTFGSGTRLTVV.

The V call is TRBV6-5, the J call TRBJ2-1; 15 bases are shared with TRBD2. The CDR3 has 16 residues. Germline lookup yields CDR1 MNHEY and CDR2 SVGAGI. The V and J ends lost 0 bases and 8 bases, in that order; junction bases with no gene match: 2. CDR3 residues: CASSYSGLAGGYEQFF. CDR3 nucleotides: TGTGCCAGCAGTTACTCGGGACTAGCGGGAGGATATGAGCAGTTCTTC.

The V gene is TRBV19, the J gene TRBJ1-1, with 7 bases identical to TRBD1. J was trimmed by 4 bases and V by 7 bases; bases with no gene match: 6. Germline V gene data show CDR1 as LNHDA and CDR2 as SQIVND (reference sequence). The CDR3 contains 13 residues. The CDR3 region is CASNDRVATEAFF. CDR3 DNA: TGTGCCAGTAATGACAGGGTCGCCACTGAAGCTTTCTTT.

As concerns this clone: The same CDR3 can be traced to other DNA sequences in this sample. V usage is TRBV15 and J usage is TRBJ1-5; D not certain. Germline V gives CDR1 LNHNV, CDR2 YYDKDF (reference sequence). Trimming pared 3 bases from V and 2 bases from J, leaving 5 bases between. This CDR3 has 13 amino acids. CDR3: CATSREGNQPQHF. The DNA of the CDR3 is TGTGCCACCAGCAGGGAGGGCAATCAGCCCCAGCATTTT. Variable domain in full (rest from reference TRBV15 and TRBJ1-5): DAMVIQNPRYQVTQFGKPVTLSCSQTLNHNVMYWYQQKSSQAPKLLFHYYDKDFNNEADTPDNFQSRRPNTSFCFLDIRSPGLGDTAMYLCATSREGNQPQHFGDGTRLSIL.

This chain links TRBV4-3 with TRBJ1-1, with D possibly being TRBD1 (5 bases). CDR3 size: 15 residues. The ends were cut back, 4 bases at V and 4 bases at J, with 16 bases in the middle. CDR1 is LGHNA, CDR2 YSLEER, per germline. The CDR3 is CASSPGPGRATEAFF. The CDR3 bases are TGCGCCAGCAGCCCGGGACCAGGGAGGGCCACTGAAGCTTTCTTT.

With regard to this clone: At the DNA level, this CDR3 is encoded by other sequences in the same sample as well. This chain uses TRBV6-6 with TRBJ1-4; a possible D gene is TRBD1 (6 bases). The CDR3 runs 14 residues. The germline CDR1 and CDR2 sequences are MNHNY and SVGAGI (reference sequence). V dropped 2 bases and J dropped 5 bases, with 9 bases sitting between them. DNA for the CDR3: TGTGCCAGCAGTTACGGCCAGGGGAATGAAAAACTGTTTTTT. It codes for CASSYGQGNEKLFF.